The clone carrying this T cell receptor beta chain was counted a single time. These data originate in a study of blood T cell repertoires in COVID-19. Study-wide context: COVID-19 samples collected from the United States, Italy and Spain covered acute and convalescent phases. The cDNA or gDNA used as material had been derived from T cells, B-cell-depleted T cells, or PBMCs.

Source study methods: How many nucleated cells were present was estimated from reference gene primer amplification. The method was immunoSEQ multiplex PCR; TCRdb's version includes in-frame clones alone and lacks a portion of them. The DNA gave D and trimming, while V, J and clone size come from that table. Among 60,000 to 65,000 clones listed, 70% to 80% were seen once. CDR1 and CDR2 (germline): LNHDA, SQIVND (reference sequence). V lost 7 bases and J lost 1, with 10 bases in between. This CDR3 has 13 amino acids. Sequencing was performed on peripheral blood. The clonotype comes from a woman older than 75 with acute or convalescent COVID-19. The chain carries TRBV19 and TRBJ1-1; TRBD1 might be the D (6 bases). Here the CDR3 DNA reads TGTGCCAGTAATAGGACAGCGAACACTGAAGCTTTCTTT. Amino acids: CASNRTANTEAFF.